Described below is a single TCR beta chain sequence and its context. Its antigen is as yet unknown. The data were obtained in a study of T cells in tuberculosis. Findings and limits, study-wide: Classification accuracy was 75% to 90% (AUROC approximately 0.89) with the GMM-specific repertoire.

TCRdb's copy holds only in-frame clones and misses some; the assay was immunoSEQ multiplex PCR. The table has some 30,000 clones, 80% to 95% seen once. This sequence originates from a donor aged 10-29 years with latent tuberculosis or without tuberculosis infection. Some clones in this sample may be carry-over from other donors' samples. What was sequenced was PBMCs.

In nucleotides, the CDR3 is TGCGCCAGCTCTAGGGGGGGAGTAGGGGAAAAACTGTTTTTT. It yields the protein CASSRGGVGEKLFF. The chain combines TRBV5-1 with TRBJ1-4, with a tentative D call TRBD1 (6 bases). The CDR3 is 14 amino acids. Trimming took 7 bases from V and 8 from J, leaving 18 bases between them. The V gene's germline CDR1 is SGHRS and CDR2 YFSETQ.